These T cell receptor beta chains were read from a single sample in a study of molecular identifiers for immune sequencing clone quantification. TCRdb reprocessed the PCR reads via MiXCR and lists one record per CDR3 protein. In the table there are about 320,000 distinct CDR3 sequences, roughly 24% of which are singletons. The sequenced sample consisted of naive CD8+ T cells from blood, with Jurkat cell RNA spiked in. All receptors derive from a human donor in good health. Some libraries in this study had Jurkat cell RNA spiked in. The CDR3 runs from the conserved cysteine through the conserved F or W. The order of the fields is clone size, V gene, CDR3 protein. The size of a clone is reported for some rows only, either as once, few or many, or as a class for expanded clones.

clone_size: few; v_call: TRBV6-1; cdr3_aa: CASSESFGETQYF
clone_size: NA; v_call: TRBV27; cdr3_aa: CASSQGWGSEQFF
clone_size: NA; v_call: TRBV4-1; cdr3_aa: CASSQTRGADTRYF
clone_size: NA; v_call: TRBV27; cdr3_aa: CASSLSGVARDTQYF
clone_size: many; v_call: TRBV4-3; cdr3_aa: CASSQDAPGLDTQYF
clone_size: few; v_call: TRBV7-6; cdr3_aa: CASSPTLAGLNTGELFF
clone_size: few; v_call: TRBV5-4; cdr3_aa: CASSLFGGSGGHQETQYF
clone_size: NA; v_call: TRBV19; cdr3_aa: CASSIEDNYEQYF
clone_size: many; v_call: TRBV6-5; cdr3_aa: CASSYSDGHQPQHF
clone_size: NA; v_call: TRBV29-1; cdr3_aa: CCVVHSGVYEQYF
clone_size: NA; v_call: TRBV19; cdr3_aa: CASVRGPNTEAFF
clone_size: NA; v_call: TRBV29-1; cdr3_aa: CSVTSSSGTDTQYF
clone_size: few; v_call: TRBV13; cdr3_aa: CASSFGKGANEQYF
clone_size: NA; v_call: TRBV5-6; cdr3_aa: CASSWTDRDPWYERYF
clone_size: few; v_call: TRBV4-1; cdr3_aa: CASSPDRVGGYEQYF
clone_size: many; v_call: TRBV29-1; cdr3_aa: CSVARTGELFF
clone_size: many; v_call: TRBV4-1; cdr3_aa: CASSQEGKSPLHF
clone_size: few; v_call: TRBV6-2/TRBV6-3; cdr3_aa: CASSYSRDSLSYEQYF
clone_size: NA; v_call: TRBV27; cdr3_aa: CASSLQLAYEQYF
clone_size: NA; v_call: TRBV12-3/TRBV12-4; cdr3_aa: CASTPGGVNNQPQHF
clone_size: few; v_call: TRBV7-9; cdr3_aa: CASSPITGQGAYGYTF
clone_size: few; v_call: TRBV27; cdr3_aa: CASSPRTVSTDTQYF
clone_size: few; v_call: TRBV21-1; cdr3_aa: CASSKEGREEFF
clone_size: few; v_call: TRBV19; cdr3_aa: CASSRSTAPRETQYF
clone_size: NA; v_call: TRBV4-1; cdr3_aa: CASSQDRQRGYEQYF
clone_size: NA; v_call: TRBV4-3; cdr3_aa: CASSQDRGLISGANVLTF
clone_size: NA; v_call: TRBV7-9; cdr3_aa: CASGYTSGAETQYF
clone_size: NA; v_call: TRBV20-1; cdr3_aa: CSASHVQETQYF
clone_size: few; v_call: TRBV7-2; cdr3_aa: CASSPAGGAYNEQFF
clone_size: few; v_call: TRBV30; cdr3_aa: CAWSVQGVSPDTQYF
clone_size: many; v_call: TRBV7-9; cdr3_aa: CASSLGLGLNTEAFF
clone_size: many; v_call: TRBV4-3; cdr3_aa: CASSQDRYSNQPQHF
clone_size: few; v_call: TRBV20-1; cdr3_aa: CSARGTTGPAAKNIQYF
clone_size: few; v_call: TRBV7-9; cdr3_aa: CASKTGTGPYEQYF
clone_size: NA; v_call: TRBV5-3; cdr3_aa: CARSLGTVASGRARWNEQFF
clone_size: once; v_call: TRBV9; cdr3_aa: CASGVVGTTSTDTQYF
clone_size: NA; v_call: TRBV6-5; cdr3_aa: CASNPGLAGRDTQYF
clone_size: few; v_call: TRBV20-1; cdr3_aa: CSARDISGRAGSTDTQYF
clone_size: NA; v_call: TRBV11-2; cdr3_aa: CASSLEHLLNTEAFF
clone_size: NA; v_call: TRBV2; cdr3_aa: CASKSTANSPLHF
clone_size: many; v_call: TRBV20-1; cdr3_aa: CSAREGLTYEQYF
clone_size: many; v_call: TRBV7-9; cdr3_aa: CASSLDVRTSTDTQYF
clone_size: many; v_call: TRBV5-6; cdr3_aa: CASSWGANTEAFF
clone_size: many; v_call: TRBV13; cdr3_aa: CASSTPLGTDRTDTQYF
clone_size: few; v_call: TRBV6-5; cdr3_aa: CASSTRDRPQETQYF
clone_size: many; v_call: TRBV29-1; cdr3_aa: CSVGTGPETQYF
clone_size: few; v_call: TRBV9; cdr3_aa: CASSVQGTGTDTQYF
clone_size: many; v_call: TRBV6-5; cdr3_aa: CASSGFQVNTEAFF
clone_size: NA; v_call: TRBV29-1; cdr3_aa: CSVVLWTDSQETQYF
clone_size: few; v_call: TRBV4-3; cdr3_aa: CASSLFPPPNGVRTQYF
clone_size: many; v_call: TRBV6-2/TRBV6-3; cdr3_aa: CASSHIAASNPYEQYF
clone_size: many; v_call: TRBV7-3; cdr3_aa: CASSLSGAGTNTEAFF